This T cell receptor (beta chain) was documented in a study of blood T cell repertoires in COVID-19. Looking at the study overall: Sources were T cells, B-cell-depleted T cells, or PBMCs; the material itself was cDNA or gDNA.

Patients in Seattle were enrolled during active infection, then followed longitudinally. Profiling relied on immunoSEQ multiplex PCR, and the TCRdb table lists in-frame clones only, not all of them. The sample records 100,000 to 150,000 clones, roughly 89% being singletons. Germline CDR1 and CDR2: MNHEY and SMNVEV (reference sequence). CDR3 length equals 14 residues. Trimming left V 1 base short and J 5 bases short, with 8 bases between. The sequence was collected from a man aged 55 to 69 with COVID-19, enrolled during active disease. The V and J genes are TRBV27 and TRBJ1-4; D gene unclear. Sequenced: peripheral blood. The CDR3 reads CASSLFGLNEKLFF. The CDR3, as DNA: TGTGCCAGCAGTTTATTTGGCCTGAATGAAAAACTGTTTTTT.